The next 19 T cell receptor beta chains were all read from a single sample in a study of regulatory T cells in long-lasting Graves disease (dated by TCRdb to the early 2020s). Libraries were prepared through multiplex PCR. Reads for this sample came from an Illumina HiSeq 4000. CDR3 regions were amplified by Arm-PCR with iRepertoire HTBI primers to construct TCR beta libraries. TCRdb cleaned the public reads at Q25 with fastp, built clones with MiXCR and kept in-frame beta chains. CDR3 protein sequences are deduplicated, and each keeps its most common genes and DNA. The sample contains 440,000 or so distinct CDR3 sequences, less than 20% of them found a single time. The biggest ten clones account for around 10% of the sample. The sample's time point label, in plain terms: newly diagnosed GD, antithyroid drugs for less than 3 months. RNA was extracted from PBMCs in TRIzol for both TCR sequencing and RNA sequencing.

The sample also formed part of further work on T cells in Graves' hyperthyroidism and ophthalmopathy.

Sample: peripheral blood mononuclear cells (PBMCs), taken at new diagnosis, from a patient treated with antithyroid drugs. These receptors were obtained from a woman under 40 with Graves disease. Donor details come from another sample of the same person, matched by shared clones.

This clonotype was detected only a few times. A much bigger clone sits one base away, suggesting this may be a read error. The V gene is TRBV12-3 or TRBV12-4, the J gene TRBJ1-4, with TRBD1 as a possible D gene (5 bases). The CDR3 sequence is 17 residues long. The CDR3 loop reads CASSLAFLEGTSEKLFF. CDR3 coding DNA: TGTGCCAGCAGTTTAGCGTTCTTGGAGGGGACTAGTGAAAAACTGTTTTTT.

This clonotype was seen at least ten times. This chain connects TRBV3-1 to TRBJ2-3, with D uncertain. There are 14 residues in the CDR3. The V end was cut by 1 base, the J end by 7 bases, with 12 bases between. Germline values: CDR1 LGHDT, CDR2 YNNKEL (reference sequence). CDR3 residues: CASSQVNLRNTQYF. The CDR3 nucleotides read TGTGCCAGCAGCCAAGTTAACCTCCGAAATACGCAGTATTTT.

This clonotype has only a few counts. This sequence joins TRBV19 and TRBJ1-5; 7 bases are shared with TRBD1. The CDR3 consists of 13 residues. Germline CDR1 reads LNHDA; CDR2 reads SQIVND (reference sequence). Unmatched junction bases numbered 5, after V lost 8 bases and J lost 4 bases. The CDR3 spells CASQRGQNQPQHF. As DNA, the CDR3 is TGTGCCAGTCAACGGGGACAGAATCAGCCCCAGCATTTT.

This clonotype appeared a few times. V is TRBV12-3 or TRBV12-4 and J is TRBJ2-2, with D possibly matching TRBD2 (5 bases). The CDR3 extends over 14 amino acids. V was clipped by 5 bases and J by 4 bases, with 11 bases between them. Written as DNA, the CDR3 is TGTGCCAGCAGTCTAGAAGAGGGCACCGGGGAGCTGTTTTTT. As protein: CASSLEEGTGELFF.

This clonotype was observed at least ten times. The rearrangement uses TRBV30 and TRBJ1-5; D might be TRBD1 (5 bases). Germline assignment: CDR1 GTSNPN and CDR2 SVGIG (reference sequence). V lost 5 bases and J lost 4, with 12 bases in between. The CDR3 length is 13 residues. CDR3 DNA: TGTGCCTGGGGAGGGGTAGGGAATCAGCCCCAGCATTTT. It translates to CAWGGVGNQPQHF.

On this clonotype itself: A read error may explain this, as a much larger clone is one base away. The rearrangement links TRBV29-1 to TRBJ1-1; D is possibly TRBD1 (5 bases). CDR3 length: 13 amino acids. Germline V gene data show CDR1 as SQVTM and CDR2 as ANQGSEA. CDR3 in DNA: TGCAGCGTTGAGGTAGTATCCAGGGATGAAACTTTCTTT. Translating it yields CSVEVVSRDETFF.

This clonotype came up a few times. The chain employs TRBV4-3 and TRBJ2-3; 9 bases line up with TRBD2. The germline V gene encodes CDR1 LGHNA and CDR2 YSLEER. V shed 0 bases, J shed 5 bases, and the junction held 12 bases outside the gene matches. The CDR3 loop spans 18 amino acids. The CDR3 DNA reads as TGCGCCAGCAGCCAAGATTCGCGTAGCGGGAGTTTTTTAGATACGCAGTATTTT. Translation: CASSQDSRSGSFLDTQYF.

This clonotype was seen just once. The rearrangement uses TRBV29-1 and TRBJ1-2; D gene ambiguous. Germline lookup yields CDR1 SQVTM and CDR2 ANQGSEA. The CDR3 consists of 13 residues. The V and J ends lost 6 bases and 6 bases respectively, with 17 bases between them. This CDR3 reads CSVPMTREHGYTF. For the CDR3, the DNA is TGCAGCGTACCCATGACGAGGGAGCATGGCTACACCTTC. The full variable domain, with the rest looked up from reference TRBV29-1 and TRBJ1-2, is SAVISQKPSRDICQRGTSLTIQCQVDSQVTMMFWYRQQPGQSLTLIATANQGSEATYESGFVIDKFPISRPNLTFSTLTVSNMSPEDSSIYLCSVPMTREHGYTFGSGTRLTVV.

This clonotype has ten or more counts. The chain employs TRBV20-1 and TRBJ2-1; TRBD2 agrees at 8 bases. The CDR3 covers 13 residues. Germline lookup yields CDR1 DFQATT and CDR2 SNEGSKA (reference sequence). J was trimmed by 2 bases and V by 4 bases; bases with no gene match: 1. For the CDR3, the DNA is TGCAGTGCTACCGGGAGGGCCTACAATGAGCAGTTCTTC. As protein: CSATGRAYNEQFF.

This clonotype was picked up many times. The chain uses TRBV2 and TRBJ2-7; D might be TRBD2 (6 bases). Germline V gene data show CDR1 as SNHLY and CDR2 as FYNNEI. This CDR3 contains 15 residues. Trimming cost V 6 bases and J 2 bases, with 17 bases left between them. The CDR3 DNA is TGTGCCAGCAGCCCCGCGGCTAGCGCTACCTACGAGCAGTACTTC. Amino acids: CASSPAASATYEQYF. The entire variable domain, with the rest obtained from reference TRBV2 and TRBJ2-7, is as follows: EPEVTQTPSHQVTQMGQEVILRCVPISNHLYFYWYRQILGQKVEFLVSFYNNEISEKSEIFDDQFSVERPDGSNFTLKIRSTKLEDSAMYFCASSPAASATYEQYFGPGTRLTVT.

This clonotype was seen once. In DNA form, the CDR3 reads TGTGCCAGCAGCGACGGTCTTCAGCCCCAGCATTTT. Translating it yields CASSDGLQPQHF. V usage is TRBV9 and J usage is TRBJ1-5; D not resolved. This CDR3 contains 12 residues. The V gene's germline CDR1 is SGDLS and CDR2 YYNGEE. V lost 3 bases, J lost 6 bases, and 7 bases lay in between.

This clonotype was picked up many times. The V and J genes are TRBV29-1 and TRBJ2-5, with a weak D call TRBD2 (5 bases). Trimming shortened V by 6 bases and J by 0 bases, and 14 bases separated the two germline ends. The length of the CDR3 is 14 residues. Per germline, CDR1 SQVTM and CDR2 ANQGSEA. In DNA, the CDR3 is TGCAGCGTGACTAATTCGCTCTACCAAGAGACCCAGTACTTC. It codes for CSVTNSLYQETQYF.

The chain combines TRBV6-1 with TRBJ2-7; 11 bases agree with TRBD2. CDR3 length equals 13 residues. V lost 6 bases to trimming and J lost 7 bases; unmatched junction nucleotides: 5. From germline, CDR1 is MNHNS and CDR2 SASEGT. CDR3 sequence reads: CASRLAGGGEQYF. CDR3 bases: TGTGCCAGCAGGCTAGCGGGAGGCGGTGAGCAGTACTTC.

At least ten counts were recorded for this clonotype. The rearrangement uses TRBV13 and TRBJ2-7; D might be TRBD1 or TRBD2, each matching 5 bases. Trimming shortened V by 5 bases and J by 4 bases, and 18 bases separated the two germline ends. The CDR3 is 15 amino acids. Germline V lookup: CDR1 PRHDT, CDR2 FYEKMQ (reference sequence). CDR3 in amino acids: CASSPGTTGSYEQYF. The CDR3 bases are TGTGCCAGCAGCCCCGGGACCACTGGATCTTACGAGCAGTACTTC.

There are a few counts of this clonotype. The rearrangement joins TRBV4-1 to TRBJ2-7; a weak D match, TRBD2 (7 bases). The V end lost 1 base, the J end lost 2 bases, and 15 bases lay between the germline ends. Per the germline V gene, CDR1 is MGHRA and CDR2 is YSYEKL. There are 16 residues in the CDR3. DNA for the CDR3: TGCGCCAGCAGCCAAGGGGGAGGGGGTGATGCCTACGAGCAGTACTTC. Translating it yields CASSQGGGGDAYEQYF.

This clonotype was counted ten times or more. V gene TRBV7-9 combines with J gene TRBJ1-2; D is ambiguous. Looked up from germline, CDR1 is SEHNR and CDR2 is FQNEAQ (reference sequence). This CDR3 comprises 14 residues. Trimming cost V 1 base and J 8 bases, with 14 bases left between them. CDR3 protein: CASSLGRSPVGYTF. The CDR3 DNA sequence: TGTGCCAGCAGCTTAGGGCGGTCACCAGTCGGCTACACCTTC.

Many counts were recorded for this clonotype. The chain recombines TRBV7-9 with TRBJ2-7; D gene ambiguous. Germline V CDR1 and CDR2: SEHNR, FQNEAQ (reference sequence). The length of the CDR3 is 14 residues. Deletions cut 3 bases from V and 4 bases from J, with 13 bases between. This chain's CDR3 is CASSFPSAVYEQYF. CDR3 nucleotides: TGTGCCAGCAGCTTTCCCAGCGCTGTATACGAGCAGTACTTC.

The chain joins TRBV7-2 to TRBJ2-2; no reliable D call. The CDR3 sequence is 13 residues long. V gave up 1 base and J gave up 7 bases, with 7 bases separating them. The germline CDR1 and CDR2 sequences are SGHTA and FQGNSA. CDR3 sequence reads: CASSLGTNGELFF. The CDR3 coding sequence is TGTGCCAGCAGCTTAGGAACGAACGGGGAGCTGTTTTTT.

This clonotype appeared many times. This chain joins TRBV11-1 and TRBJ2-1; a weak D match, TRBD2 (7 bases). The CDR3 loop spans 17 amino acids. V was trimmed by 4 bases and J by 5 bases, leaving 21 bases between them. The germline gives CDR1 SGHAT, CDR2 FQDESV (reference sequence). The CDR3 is CASSSYPRGGGNNEQFF. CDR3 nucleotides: TGTGCCAGCAGCTCATACCCTAGGGGGGGTGGCAACAATGAGCAGTTCTTC.